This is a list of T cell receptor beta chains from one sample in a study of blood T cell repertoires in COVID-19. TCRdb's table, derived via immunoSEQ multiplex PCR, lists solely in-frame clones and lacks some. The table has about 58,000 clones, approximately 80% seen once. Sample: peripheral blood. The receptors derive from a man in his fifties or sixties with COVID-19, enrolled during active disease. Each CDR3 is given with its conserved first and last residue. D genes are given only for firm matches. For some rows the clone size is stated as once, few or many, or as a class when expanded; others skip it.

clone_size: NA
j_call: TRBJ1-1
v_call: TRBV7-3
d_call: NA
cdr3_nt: TGTGCCAGCAGCTTAAACCCGCGGACTGAAGCTTTCTTT
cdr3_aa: CASSLNPRTEAFF

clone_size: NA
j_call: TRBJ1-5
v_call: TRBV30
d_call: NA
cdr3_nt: TGTGCCTGGAGTGGGCACCCCCTCCCCAATCAGCCCCAGCATTTT
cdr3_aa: CAWSGHPLPNQPQHF

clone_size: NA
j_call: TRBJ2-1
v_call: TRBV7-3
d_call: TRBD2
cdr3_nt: TGTGCCAGCAGCTTAGGACTAGCGGGTGGTTCCCCCTACAATGAGCAGTTCTTC
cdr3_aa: CASSLGLAGGSPYNEQFF

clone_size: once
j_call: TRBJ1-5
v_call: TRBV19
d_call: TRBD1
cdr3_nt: TGTGCCACGCGATTCGAGGGGGCCCAGCCCCAGCATTTT
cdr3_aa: CATRFEGAQPQHF

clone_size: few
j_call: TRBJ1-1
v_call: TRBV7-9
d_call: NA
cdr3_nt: TGTGCCAGCAGCCGCCGGGGGGGAATGAACACTGAAGCTTTCTTT
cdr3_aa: CASSRRGGMNTEAFF

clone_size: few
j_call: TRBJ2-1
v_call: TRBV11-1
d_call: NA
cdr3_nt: TGTGCCAGCAGCTTAGATCGGGTAGTGGGTTATGAGCAGTTCTTC
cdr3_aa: CASSLDRVVGYEQFF

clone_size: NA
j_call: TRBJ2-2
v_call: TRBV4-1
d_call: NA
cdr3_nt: TGCGCCAGCAGCCAAGATTACGACAACGCCGGGGAGCTGTTTTTT
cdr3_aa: CASSQDYDNAGELFF

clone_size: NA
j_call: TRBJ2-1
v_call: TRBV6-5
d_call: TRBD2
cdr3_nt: TGTGCCAGCAGTTACTCAACTAGCGGGAACGTCAGGGAGCAGTTCTTC
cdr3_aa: CASSYSTSGNVREQFF

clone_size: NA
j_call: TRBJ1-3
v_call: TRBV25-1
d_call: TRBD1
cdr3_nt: TGTGCCAGCAGTGAGTTGGGGGACAGGGTCTCTGGAAACACCATATATTTT
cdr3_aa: CASSELGDRVSGNTIYF

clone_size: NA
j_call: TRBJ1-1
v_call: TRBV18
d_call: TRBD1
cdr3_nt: TGTGCCAGCTCACCGAGACAGGGTGGCACTGAAGCTTTCTTT
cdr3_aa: CASSPRQGGTEAFF

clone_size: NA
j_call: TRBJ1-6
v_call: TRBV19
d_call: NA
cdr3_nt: TGTGCCAGTAGTAGCAGGGAAGGATCACCCCTCCACTTT
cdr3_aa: CASSSREGSPLHF

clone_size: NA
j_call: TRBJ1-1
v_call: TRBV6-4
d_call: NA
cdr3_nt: TGTGCCAGCAGTGCCTCGGTCGGGGTGAGGTCTGAAGCTTTCTTT
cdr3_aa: CASSASVGVRSEAFF

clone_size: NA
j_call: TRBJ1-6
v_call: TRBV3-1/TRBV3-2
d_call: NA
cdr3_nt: TGTGCCAGCAGCCAAGAGGGGGCTACAGCACCCCTCCACTTT
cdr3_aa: CASSQEGATAPLHF

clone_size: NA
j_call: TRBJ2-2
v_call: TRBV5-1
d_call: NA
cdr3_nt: TGCGCCAGCAGCCTCCAGGGTTACACCGGGGAGCTGTTTTTT
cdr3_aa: CASSLQGYTGELFF

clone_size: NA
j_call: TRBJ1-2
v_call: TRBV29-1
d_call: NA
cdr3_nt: TGCAGCGCCGCGGGATCCCCGGGCGGAGGCTACACCTTC
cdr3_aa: CSAAGSPGGGYTF

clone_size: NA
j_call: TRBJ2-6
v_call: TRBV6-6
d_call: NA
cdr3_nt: TGTGCCAGCAGTTACGACAGGCCTGGGGCCAACGTCCTGACTTTC
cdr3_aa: CASSYDRPGANVLTF

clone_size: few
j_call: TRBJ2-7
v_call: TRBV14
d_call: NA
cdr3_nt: TGTGCCAGCAGCCAACAGGGGCGGACCTACGAGCAGTACTTC
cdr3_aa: CASSQQGRTYEQYF

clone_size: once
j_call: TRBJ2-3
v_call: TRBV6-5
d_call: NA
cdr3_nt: TGTGCCAGCAAACCAGAGGCAGGGGGCACAGATACGCAGTATTTT
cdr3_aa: CASKPEAGGTDTQYF

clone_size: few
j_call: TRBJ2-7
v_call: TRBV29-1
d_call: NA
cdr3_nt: TGCAGCGTTGTTAATTCCTACGAGCAGTACTTC
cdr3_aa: CSVVNSYEQYF

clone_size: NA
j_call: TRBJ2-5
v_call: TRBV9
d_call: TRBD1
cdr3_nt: TGTGCCAGCAGCGCCGCCGGACAGGGCGTGGAGACCCAGTACTTC
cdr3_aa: CASSAAGQGVETQYF

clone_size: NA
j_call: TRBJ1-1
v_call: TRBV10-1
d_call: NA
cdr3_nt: TGCGCCAGCAGTGAGTCGAAGGACAGATGCACTGAAGCTTTCTTT
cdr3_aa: CASSESKDRCTEAFF

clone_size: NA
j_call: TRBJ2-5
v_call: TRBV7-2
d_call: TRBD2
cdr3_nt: TGTGCCAGCAGCTTACGAGGACTAGCGGGGGGTCAAGAGACCCAGTACTTC
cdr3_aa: CASSLRGLAGGQETQYF

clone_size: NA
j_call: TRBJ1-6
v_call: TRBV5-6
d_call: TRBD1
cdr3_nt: TGTGCCAGCAGTCCTGCAGGGGGTCGGGTAAATTCACCCCTCCACTTT
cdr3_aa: CASSPAGGRVNSPLHF

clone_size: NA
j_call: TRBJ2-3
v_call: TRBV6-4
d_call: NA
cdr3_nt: TGTGCCAGCAGACAACAGGGAGCAGATACGCAGTATTTT
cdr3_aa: CASRQQGADTQYF

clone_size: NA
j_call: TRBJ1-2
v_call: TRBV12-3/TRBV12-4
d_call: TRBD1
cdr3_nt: TGTGCCAGCAGTCAGGGGGTCGGCTACACCTTC
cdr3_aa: CASSQGVGYTF

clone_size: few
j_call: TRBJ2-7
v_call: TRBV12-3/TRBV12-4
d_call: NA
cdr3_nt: TGTGCCAGCAGTTTTAACGGTGCCTACGAGCAGTACTTC
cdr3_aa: CASSFNGAYEQYF

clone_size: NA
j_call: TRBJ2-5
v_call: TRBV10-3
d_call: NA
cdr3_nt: TGTGCCATCAGTGCACGGGGGCAAGAGACCCAGTACTTC
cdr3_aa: CAISARGQETQYF

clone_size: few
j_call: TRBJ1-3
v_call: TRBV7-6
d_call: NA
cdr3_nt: TGTGCCAGCAGCCATCGCGCCGGACTCTCTGGAAACACCATATATTTT
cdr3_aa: CASSHRAGLSGNTIYF

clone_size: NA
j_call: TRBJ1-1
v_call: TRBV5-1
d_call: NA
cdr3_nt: TGCGCCAGCAGCCCCCGGGGAACGAACACTGAAGCTTTCTTT
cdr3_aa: CASSPRGTNTEAFF

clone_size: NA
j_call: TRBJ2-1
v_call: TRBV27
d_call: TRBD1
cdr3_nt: TGTGCCAGCAGGGGTCTAGCCGGGACAGAAAACAATGAGCAGTTCTTC
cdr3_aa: CASRGLAGTENNEQFF

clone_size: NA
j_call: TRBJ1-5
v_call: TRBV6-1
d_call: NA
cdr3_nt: TGTGCCAGCAGCCTAGACAGTACTAGCAATCAGCCCCAGCATTTT
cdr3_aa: CASSLDSTSNQPQHF

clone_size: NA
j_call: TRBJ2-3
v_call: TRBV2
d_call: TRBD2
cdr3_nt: TGTGCCAGCAGCCCTCCCTGGGGGGGGACCAATACGCAGTATTTT
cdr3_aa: CASSPPWGGTNTQYF

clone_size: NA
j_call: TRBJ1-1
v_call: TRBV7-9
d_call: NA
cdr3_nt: TGTGCCAGCAGGCCAAACAGGGTGAACACTGAAGCTTTCTTT
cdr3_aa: CASRPNRVNTEAFF

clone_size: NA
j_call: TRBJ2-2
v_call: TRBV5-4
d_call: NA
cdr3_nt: TGTGCCAGCAGCTTGGGACGGGTGAACACCGGGGAGCTGTTTTTT
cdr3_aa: CASSLGRVNTGELFF

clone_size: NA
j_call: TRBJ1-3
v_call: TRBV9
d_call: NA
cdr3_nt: TGTGCCAGCAGCGTAGAGGCGGACTCTGGAAACACCATATATTTT
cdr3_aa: CASSVEADSGNTIYF

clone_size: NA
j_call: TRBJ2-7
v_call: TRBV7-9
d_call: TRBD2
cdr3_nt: TGTGCCAGCAGCTTAGTTAGCGGGAGGGTCTACGAGCAGTACTTC
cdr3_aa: CASSLVSGRVYEQYF

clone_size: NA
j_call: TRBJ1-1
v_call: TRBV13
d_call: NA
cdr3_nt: TGTGCCAGCAGCTTCATGAGGAACACTGAAGCTTTCTTT
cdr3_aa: CASSFMRNTEAFF

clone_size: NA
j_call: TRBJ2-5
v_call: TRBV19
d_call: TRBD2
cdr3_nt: TGTGCCAGTAGTATAGGACAGCGGGACGGGGAGACCCAGTACTTC
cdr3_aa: CASSIGQRDGETQYF

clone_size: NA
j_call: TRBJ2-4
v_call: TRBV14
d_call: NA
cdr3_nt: TGTGCCAGCAGCCAAAGCGGTCCCAAAAACATTCAGTACTTC
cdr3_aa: CASSQSGPKNIQYF

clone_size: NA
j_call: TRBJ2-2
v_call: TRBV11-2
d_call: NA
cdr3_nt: TGTGCCAGCACCCAAGGACACTTGAACACCGGGGAGCTGTTTTTT
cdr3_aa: CASTQGHLNTGELFF

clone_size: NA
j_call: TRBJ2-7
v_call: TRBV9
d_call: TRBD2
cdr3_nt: TGTGCCAGCAGCGCCGGCGGCGGGAGCGGGGGGCTCGAGCAGTACTTC
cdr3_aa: CASSAGGGSGGLEQYF

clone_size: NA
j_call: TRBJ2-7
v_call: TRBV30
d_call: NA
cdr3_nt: TGTGCCTGGACTCTGGCGGGGAGATACGAGCAGTACTTC
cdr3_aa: CAWTLAGRYEQYF

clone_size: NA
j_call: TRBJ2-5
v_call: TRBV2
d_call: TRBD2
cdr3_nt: TGTGCCGGGACTAGCGGGGGGCCAGCGGGGACCCAGTACTTC
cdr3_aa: CAGTSGGPAGTQYF

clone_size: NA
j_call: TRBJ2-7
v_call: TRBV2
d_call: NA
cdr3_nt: TGTGCCAGCAGGGACCCTGCGGGAAACTACGAGCAGTACTTC
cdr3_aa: CASRDPAGNYEQYF